This record concerns one T cell receptor (beta chain) sequence. The data belong to a study of early T cells in non-severe SARS-CoV-2 infection. TCRdb used MiXCR to reprocess the 5' RACE reads, holding one entry per CDR3 protein. The profile shows around 25,000 distinct CDR3 sequences, approximately 5% of them singletons. CDR1 is MGHRA, CDR2 YSYEKL, per germline. Deletions cut 4 bases from V and 5 bases from J, with 11 bases between. The CDR3 is 13 amino acids. The V call is TRBV4-1, the J call TRBJ1-1; TRBD1 is a possible D gene (6 bases). Sequenced material: whole blood. The origin of this receptor is an adult who was a healthcare worker with PCR-confirmed SARS-CoV-2 infection or an uninfected control (not recorded which). CDR3 region: CASSPGTRTEAFF. Here the CDR3 DNA reads TGCGCCAGCAGCCCCGGGACAAGGACTGAAGCTTTCTTT.